The 26 T cell receptor beta chains below come from one sample, sequenced in a study of shared clonotypes between healthy human individuals. Profiling relied on immunoSEQ multiplex PCR, and the TCRdb table lists in-frame clones only, not all of them. The sample includes around 440,000 clones, around 77% of them seen just once. Sequences were obtained from PBMCs. Receptors were obtained from a woman between 40 and 50 years old in good health. Some clones in this sample may be carry-over from other donors' samples.

This clone was seen only a few times. The gene calls are TRBV29-1 and TRBJ2-3; 10 bases line up with TRBD1. This CDR3 has 13 residues. The J segment lost 6 bases and the V segment lost 7 bases, leaving 7 bases of the junction unmatched. The germline V gene encodes CDR1 SQVTM and CDR2 ANQGSEA. CDR3 in DNA: TGCAGCGCACCGGGACAGGGGCGGGATACGCAGTATTTT. Translation: CSAPGQGRDTQYF.

V is TRBV6-6 and J is TRBJ1-1; 9 nucleotides line up with TRBD1. CDR1 is MNHNY, CDR2 SVGAGI, per germline (reference sequence). This CDR3 comprises 13 residues. Trimming at V came to 6 bases and at J to 6 bases, leaving 5 bases not matched to a gene. DNA of the CDR3: TGTGCCAGCAGAACAGGGGGCACGCCTGAAGCTTTCTTT. As protein: CASRTGGTPEAFF.

J is TRBJ2-7 and V is TRBV18, with TRBD2 identical over 8 bases. Germline V CDR1 and CDR2: KGHSH, LQKENI. The CDR3 loop spans 14 amino acids. J gave up 10 bases and V 3 bases, and 11 bases lay outside the gene matches. The CDR3 coding sequence is TGTGCCAGCTCACCGCAGCGGGAGAGCTTTGAACAGTACTTC. This translates into CASSPQRESFEQYF.

A remark on this clone: One end of the junction does not line up with germline, which may come from a read error. The V call is TRBV7-2, the J call TRBJ1-2; 7 positions match TRBD1. The V gene's germline CDR1 is SGHTA and CDR2 FQGNSA. The CDR3 contains 18 residues. The CDR3 here is CASSLAGFLGGGGGGYTF. CDR3 sequence (DNA): TGTGCCAGCAGCCTAGCTGGGTTTTTAGGGGGCGGAGGGGGTGGCTACACCTTC.

Regarding this clone: The sample carries other DNA sequences with the same CDR3. The gene calls are TRBV19 and TRBJ1-5, with 10 bases lining up with TRBD1. Germline assignment: CDR1 LNHDA and CDR2 SQIVND (reference sequence). CDR3 length: 17 amino acids. V shed 5 bases and J 1 base; nucleotides not matched to a gene: 8. The CDR3 spells CASSPRWGQGSNQPQHF. CDR3 in DNA: TGTGCCAGTAGTCCCCGGTGGGGACAGGGGAGCAATCAGCCCCAGCATTTT.

This clone was seen once. This chain joins TRBV2 and TRBJ2-3, with a weak D call TRBD1 (6 bases). V gave up 4 bases and J gave up 2 bases, with 10 bases separating them. CDR1 is SNHLY and CDR2 is FYNNEI in the germline V gene. The CDR3 covers 14 residues. CDR3 loop: CASSVRTDTDTQYF. The CDR3 region has the DNA TGTGCCAGCAGTGTAAGGACAGACACAGATACGCAGTATTTT.

This clone was observed a handful of times. The chain recombines TRBV5-1 with TRBJ2-5, with D tentatively TRBD1 or TRBD2 (6 bases each). The V end lost 1 base, the J end lost 5 bases, and 12 bases lay between the germline ends. Germline CDR1 is SGHRS and CDR2 is YFSETQ. The CDR3 length is 14 residues. The CDR3 protein is CASSLRGAEETQYF. CDR3 in DNA: TGCGCCAGCAGCTTGAGGGGGGCCGAGGAGACCCAGTACTTC. Full variable domain (missing parts from reference TRBV5-1 and TRBJ2-5): KAGVTQTPRYLIKTRGQQVTLSCSPISGHRSVSWYQQTPGQGLQFLFEYFSETQRNKGNFPGRFSGRQFSNSRSEMNVSTLELGDSALYLCASSLRGAEETQYFGPGTRLLVL.

Comment on this clone: Other DNA sequences from this sample encode an identical CDR3 as well. CDR3 amino acids: CASSQDPRGRAGETQYF. CDR3 sequence (DNA): TGCGCCAGCAGCCAAGATCCTAGGGGGAGGGCGGGAGAGACCCAGTACTTC. The rearrangement joins TRBV4-1 to TRBJ2-5, with D possibly TRBD2 on 7 matching bases. Germline V lookup: CDR1 MGHRA, CDR2 YSYEKL. V lost 0 bases to trimming and J lost 4 bases, with 18 bases between them. This CDR3 region has 17 residues.

CDR3: CASSQPGPGQGRRVEQYF. For the CDR3, the DNA is TGCGCCAGCAGCCAACCTGGGCCAGGACAGGGGCGACGGGTCGAGCAGTACTTC. The chain joins TRBV4-1 to TRBJ2-7, with 9 bases fitting TRBD1. Germline V CDR1 and CDR2: MGHRA, YSYEKL. The CDR3 has 18 residues. The junction had 17 bases not matched to a gene; V was cut back by 2 bases and J by 6 bases.

This clone was picked up one time. This chain connects TRBV19 to TRBJ2-2, with 8 nucleotides matching TRBD2. In germline, CDR1 is LNHDA, CDR2 SQIVND (reference sequence). After removal of 5 bases from V and 7 bases from J, the junction contained 6 bases not matched to a gene. The CDR3 has 14 residues. The CDR3 nucleotides are TGTGCCAGTAGTTTCCTAGCGGGTGGCGGGGAGCTGTTTTTT. It encodes CASSFLAGGGELFF. The full variable domain, with the rest looked up from reference TRBV19 and TRBJ2-2, is DGGITQSPKYLFRKEGQNVTLSCEQNLNHDAMYWYRQDPGQGLRLIYYSQIVNDFQKGDIAEGYSVSREKKESFPLTVTSAQKNPTAFYLCASSFLAGGGELFFGEGSRLTVL.

The rearrangement joins TRBV5-6 to TRBJ2-1; D is uncertain. The germline gives CDR1 SGHDT, CDR2 YYEEEE. V was trimmed by 3 bases and J by 4 bases, leaving 17 bases between them. The CDR3 totals 16 residues. The CDR3 protein is CASSWARRSLYNEQFF. Written as DNA, the CDR3 is TGTGCCAGCAGCTGGGCGAGACGGTCACTTTACAATGAGCAGTTCTTC.

About this clone: A single base is all that separates this from a far larger clone, so a read error is likely. In this CDR3 the conserved last residue, phenylalanine or tryptophan, is missing, so a read error is likely. This rearrangement joins TRBV11-2 to TRBJ2-7, with 10 bases aligning to TRBD2. The CDR3 contains 17 residues. Germline-derived CDR1 and CDR2 are SGHAT and FQNNGV. This chain's CDR3 is CASSIELAGSGRDEQYL. The CDR3 nucleotides are TGTGCCAGCAGCATAGAACTAGCGGGGAGTGGGAGGGACGAGCAGTACCTC.

This clone has only a few counts. CDR3: CASSEVGGSTGELFF. The CDR3 nucleotides read TGTGCCAGCAGTGAAGTGGGCGGGAGCACCGGGGAGCTGTTTTTT. The chain carries TRBV6-1 and TRBJ2-2; 7 bases match TRBD2. The CDR3 covers 15 residues. The V gene end was trimmed by 1 base and the J gene end by 4 bases; junction bases not matched to a gene: 3. CDR1 and CDR2 from the germline V gene are MNHNS and SASEGT.

This chain uses TRBV19 with TRBJ1-1, with 9 nucleotides matching TRBD1. CDR1 and CDR2 (germline): LNHDA, SQIVND (reference sequence). This CDR3 comprises 15 residues. The trim removed 5 bases at V and 10 bases at J, leaving 14 bases unmatched. CDR3: CASSPLEGQGVRAFF. As DNA, the CDR3 is TGTGCCAGTAGTCCCCTGGAGGGACAGGGAGTGAGAGCTTTCTTT.

The rearrangement links TRBV5-4 to TRBJ2-5; D unresolved. Germline V gives CDR1 SGHNT, CDR2 YYREEE (reference sequence). CDR3 length: 15 amino acids. V dropped 0 bases and J dropped 2 bases, with 11 bases sitting between them. CDR3 residues: CASSLVGNAQETQYF. CDR3 coding DNA: TGTGCCAGCAGCTTGGTAGGGAACGCACAAGAGACCCAGTACTTC.

The chain's CDR3 is CASSGGAGWDEQYF. The DNA for the CDR3 is TGTGCCAGCAGTGGAGGCGCGGGTTGGGACGAGCAGTACTTC. The chain uses TRBV2 and TRBJ2-7; a weak D match, TRBD2 (5 bases). The V gene lost 4 bases and the J gene lost 5 bases, with 15 bases spanning the gap. This CDR3 region has 14 residues. Germline CDR1 SNHLY, CDR2 FYNNEI. The full variable domain, rest sourced from reference TRBV2 and TRBJ2-7, is EPEVTQTPSHQVTQMGQEVILRCVPISNHLYFYWYRQILGQKVEFLVSFYNNEISEKSEIFDDQFSVERPDGSNFTLKIRSTKLEDSAMYFCASSGGAGWDEQYFGPGTRLTVT.

The chain recombines TRBV14 with TRBJ2-1; D is unresolved. Germline V gene sequence: CDR1 SGHDN, CDR2 FVKESK. There are 13 residues in the CDR3. Trimming stripped 1 base from V and 10 bases from J, with 11 bases between. CDR3 region: CASSQVGRKEQFF. CDR3 bases: TGTGCCAGCAGCCAAGTTGGGCGAAAAGAGCAGTTCTTC.

The chain has TRBV25-1 and TRBJ2-5; either TRBD1 or TRBD2 may fit D (5 bases each). Deletions cut 4 bases from V and 1 base from J, with 13 bases between. Germline V gene lookup returns CDR1 MGHDK and CDR2 SYGVNS. The CDR3 has 15 amino acids. The CDR3 region has the DNA TGTGCCAGCAGTGGGGGGAGAGGTTCCCAAGAGACCCAGTACTTC. Its protein is CASSGGRGSQETQYF.

Only one count was recorded for this clone. Its ends do not fully match the called genes, so a read error is possible. The chain couples TRBV18 to TRBJ1-4; D not certain. This CDR3 is 13 amino acids long. Germline CDR1 and CDR2: KGHSH and LQKENI. CDR3 protein: CASSLGQNEKLLF. Here the CDR3 DNA reads TGTGCCAGCTCACTAGGCCAAAATGAAAAACTGCTTTTT. Filled out from reference TRBV18 and TRBJ1-4, the complete variable domain reads NAGVMQNPRHLVRRRGQEARLRCSPMKGHSHVYWYRQLPEEGLKFMVYLQKENIIDESGMPKERFSAEFPKEGPSILRIQQVVRGDSAAYFCASSLGQNEKLLFGSGTQLSVL.

This chain uses TRBV25-1 with TRBJ2-7; no firm D call. CDR3 size: 14 residues. The germline gives CDR1 MGHDK, CDR2 SYGVNS. Trimming took 2 bases from V and 0 from J, leaving 8 bases between them. CDR3 region: CASSEPGSSYEQYF. The CDR3 DNA sequence: TGTGCCAGCAGTGAACCGGGCAGCTCCTACGAGCAGTACTTC.

The chain joins TRBV2 to TRBJ1-6, with D unresolved. Germline CDR1 and CDR2: SNHLY and FYNNEI. V was clipped by 2 bases and J by 8 bases, with 22 bases between them. The CDR3 contains 18 residues. The CDR3: CASSESNRSGWDDSPLHF. The DNA of the CDR3 is TGTGCCAGCAGTGAAAGTAATCGGTCGGGATGGGATGATTCACCCCTCCACTTT. The variable domain in full, with the rest retrieved from reference TRBV2 and TRBJ1-6, is EPEVTQTPSHQVTQMGQEVILRCVPISNHLYFYWYRQILGQKVEFLVSFYNNEISEKSEIFDDQFSVERPDGSNFTLKIRSTKLEDSAMYFCASSESNRSGWDDSPLHFGNGTRLTVT.

This clone turned up a few times. The chain joins TRBV19 to TRBJ2-7; unclear D gene. The CDR3 is 10 amino acids. Germline V gene sequence: CDR1 LNHDA, CDR2 SQIVND (reference sequence). V lost 7 bases and J 4 bases, leaving 5 bases between the germline ends. As DNA, the CDR3 is TGTGCCAGTACCCAATACGAGCAGTACTTC. Translation: CASTQYEQYF.

Ten or more counts support this clone. This same CDR3 is encoded by further DNA sequences in the sample. This chain joins TRBV27 and TRBJ2-7; TRBD1 aligns across 9 bases. The CDR3 spans 15 residues. Losses at the gene ends were 4 bases for V and 11 bases for J; bases not matched to a gene: 15. From germline, CDR1 is MNHEY and CDR2 SMNVEV (reference sequence). CDR3 region: CASSSLSGQGRIKYF. The CDR3 region has the DNA TGTGCCAGCAGTTCCCTCTCCGGACAGGGGAGAATAAAGTACTTC.

A word on this clone: A single base is all that separates this from a far larger clone, so a read error is likely. At the DNA level, this CDR3 is encoded by other sequences in the same sample as well. The chain employs TRBV5-1 and TRBJ2-5; 12 nucleotides line up with TRBD1. CDR1 SGHRS and CDR2 YFSETQ come from the germline V gene. The CDR3 length is 14 residues. As DNA, the CDR3 is TGCGCTAGCAGCTTTTCGGGACAGGGGGCATCTCAGTACTTC. Translating gives CASSFSGQGASQYF. Together with reference TRBV5-1 and TRBJ2-5, the CDR3 gives the full variable domain: KAGVTQTPRYLIKTRGQQVTLSCSPISGHRSVSWYQQTPGQGLQFLFEYFSETQRNKGNFPGRFSGRQFSNSRSEMNVSTLELGDSALYLCASSFSGQGASQYFGPGTRLLVL.

The CDR3 nucleotides read TGTGCCAGCAGCCCGACTAGGGACAACACCGGGGAGCTGTTTTTT. As protein: CASSPTRDNTGELFF. V and J are TRBV7-3 and TRBJ2-2, with D tentatively TRBD2 (6 bases). Germline values: CDR1 SGHTA, CDR2 FQGTGA. Trimming cost V 5 bases and J 2 bases, with 12 bases left between them. The CDR3 is 15 amino acids.

The chain uses TRBV7-8 and TRBJ1-2; unclear D gene. Trimming took off 1 base at V and 2 bases at J, with 5 bases between the two ends. Germline values: CDR1 SGHVS, CDR2 FQNEAQ. CDR3 length equals 13 residues. This CDR3 is CASSLDSNYGYTF. The DNA for the CDR3 is TGTGCCAGCAGCTTAGACAGCAACTATGGCTACACCTTC.